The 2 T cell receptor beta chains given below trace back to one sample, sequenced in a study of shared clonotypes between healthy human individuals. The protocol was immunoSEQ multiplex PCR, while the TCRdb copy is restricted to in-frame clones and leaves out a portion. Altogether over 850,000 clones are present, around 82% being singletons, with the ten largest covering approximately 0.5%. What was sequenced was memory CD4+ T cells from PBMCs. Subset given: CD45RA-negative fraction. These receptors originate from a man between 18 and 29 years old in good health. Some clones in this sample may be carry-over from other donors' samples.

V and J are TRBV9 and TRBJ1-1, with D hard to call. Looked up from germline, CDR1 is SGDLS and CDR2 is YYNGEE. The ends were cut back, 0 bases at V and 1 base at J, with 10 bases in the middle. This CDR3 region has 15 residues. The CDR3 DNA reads TGTGCCAGCAGCGTAGAAGGGTTCTCGAACACTGAAGCTTTCTTT. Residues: CASSVEGFSNTEAFF.

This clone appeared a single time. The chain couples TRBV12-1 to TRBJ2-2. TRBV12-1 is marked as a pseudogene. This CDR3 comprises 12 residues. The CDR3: CARPGQARELFF. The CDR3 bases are TGTGCCAGGCCGGGGCAGGCCCGGGAGCTGTTTTTT.